The rows below give T cell receptor beta chains drawn from one sample of a study of T cell responses to AZD1222 COVID-19 vaccine. The assay was immunoSEQ multiplex PCR, and TCRdb's table has in-frame clones only and misses some. The sample yields around 130,000 clones, around 90% seen once. Source: peripheral blood, taken 28 days after the second dose of the MenACWY control vaccine. These receptors were collected from an adult who received the MenACWY meningococcal vaccine as a control. Both conserved end residues are trimmed from each CDR3. Fields, in order: D gene, J gene, V gene, CDR3 protein. The D gene is left open where the match is weak.

>NA|TRBJ2-2|TRBV10-3
AISEWPDTNTGELF
>NA|TRBJ1-2|TRBV29-1
SPDGGYT
>TRBD1|TRBJ2-1|TRBV19
ASSIGQGGEQF
>NA|TRBJ1-5|TRBV7-2
ASSLKGPPSNQPQH
>TRBD2|TRBJ2-5|TRBV19
ASSPPRTSGGEFQETQY
>TRBD1|TRBJ2-5|TRBV7-9
ASSLGQGRQETQY
>TRBD2|TRBJ2-7|TRBV20-1
SASSGDSGSSSYEQY
>NA|TRBJ1-4|TRBV11-2
ASSKLQGGDEKLF
>NA|TRBJ2-7|TRBV28
ASSFYAGVSEQY
>NA|TRBJ2-3|TRBV5-6
ASSASRGDTQY
>NA|TRBJ1-6|TRBV5-6
ASSPSFGSYNSPLH
>TRBD2|TRBJ2-1|TRBV5-6
ASSLRTSGGVYNEQF
>TRBD2|TRBJ2-1|TRBV28
ASSFGGGLGYNEQF
>NA|TRBJ1-5|TRBV2
ASRGFSNQPQH
>NA|TRBJ1-4|TRBV4-2
ASSQDRMYSFNEKLF
>NA|TRBJ2-3|TRBV9
ASSVGVRGQGGDTQY
>TRBD2|TRBJ2-5|TRBV24-1
ATRPRGRAETQY
>TRBD2|TRBJ2-1|TRBV5-6
ASKSRLAEYNEQF
>NA|TRBJ2-6|TRBV6-2/TRBV6-3
ASSYSPRNSGANVLT
>NA|TRBJ1-1|TRBV19
ASSTALDTEAF
>NA|TRBJ2-5|TRBV14
ASSQGPTQY
>NA|TRBJ1-1|TRBV3-1/TRBV3-2
ASSHIQGGTEAF
>TRBD2|TRBJ2-1|TRBV5-6
ASSLTGGLAGGTQDEQF
>TRBD2|TRBJ2-3|TRBV2
ASSGTSGATDTQY
>TRBD1|TRBJ1-2|TRBV28
ASTPSTGDYGYT
>TRBD2|TRBJ2-7|TRBV5-1
ASSLAGGPSDEQY
>TRBD1|TRBJ1-5|TRBV7-9
ASSLAGTGYRQPQH
>TRBD1|TRBJ1-2|TRBV29-1
SVEDPGTGGFGYT
>TRBD1|TRBJ1-2|TRBV7-9
ASSSKNPGQGNGYT
>NA|TRBJ2-2|TRBV28
ASSWGIITGELF
>NA|TRBJ1-5|TRBV21-1
ASSTADRDSNQPQH
>NA|TRBJ2-1|TRBV6-2/TRBV6-3
ASSLDSYNEQF
>TRBD1|TRBJ2-7|TRBV19
ASSSEDRPPYEQY
>TRBD1|TRBJ1-3|TRBV4-2
ASSQVAGGANRLSGNTIY
>TRBD1|TRBJ1-1|TRBV18
ASSPGTGMGAF
>NA|TRBJ1-6|TRBV3-1/TRBV3-2
ASSQEGGDCNSPLH
>NA|TRBJ2-5|TRBV4-2
ASSQEDRVEY
>NA|TRBJ2-5|TRBV4-2
ASSQGDSGSLQETQY
>TRBD1|TRBJ1-6|TRBV6-4
ASSEGRGTSPLH
>TRBD2|TRBJ2-3|TRBV11-2
ASSAQAGVSTDTQY
>NA|TRBJ1-6|TRBV18
ASSPRQGGSNSPLH
>TRBD1|TRBJ1-1|TRBV7-9
ASSSALGQGTARGEAF
>TRBD1|TRBJ1-1|TRBV6-5
ASSYGQGGTEAF
>NA|TRBJ1-3|TRBV7-2
ASSLALSRSGLGNTIY
>NA|TRBJ2-5|TRBV18
ASSPQTGNVGEETQY
>NA|TRBJ2-1|TRBV2
ASSSERPPLYNEQF
>TRBD1|TRBJ1-2|TRBV7-2
ASSRAARQGVYGYT
>NA|TRBJ1-2|TRBV24-1
ATSDLSRNYGYT